This T cell receptor beta chain stems from a study of CD8+CD57+ T cells in acquired aplastic anemia. Whole-study context: The DNA of sorted CD4+ and CD8+ cells averaged roughly 3.2 ug. General study findings and limits: Patients were compared with controls for CD8+ Simpson's diversity, and no significant difference emerged. Patients had twenty-nine CD8+ CDR3 sequences in common with controls (the shared set).

CDR1 and CDR2 from the germline V gene are WNHNN and SYGVQD (reference sequence). This CDR3 comprises 16 residues. V dropped 8 bases and J dropped 14 bases, with 28 bases sitting between them. Researchers used genomic DNA as the template to profile TCR beta VDJ and CDR3. TCRdb fed the reads into MiXCR, producing one record per CDR3 protein. Of 200,000 to 250,000 distinct CDR3 sequences in the sample, roughly 33% were seen once. About this clonotype itself: Its antigen remains unidentified.

The sequenced sample was sorted CD4+, CD8+, or CD8+CD57+ T cells (not recorded which) from PBMCs. The chain uses TRBV10-1 and TRBJ1-6; a possible D gene is TRBD1 (5 bases). The receptor's source is a human donor in good health, serving as a control. The CDR3 DNA is TGCGCCAGCCTGGTATTTGGAAGGGGCCCTCTTTGTGCCCTCCACTTT. The encoded protein is CASLVFGRGPLCALHF.